This T cell receptor beta chain is from a study of blood T cell repertoires in COVID-19. In the study overall: Nucleic acid was either cDNA or gDNA, and it came from T cells, B-cell-depleted T cells, or PBMCs.

In the original analysis: Amplification from reference gene primers served as the basis for estimated nucleated cell counts. Assay used: immunoSEQ multiplex PCR; TCRdb lists only in-frame clones, some missing. Clone size and the V and J calls come from that table; the DNA yielded D and trimming. The table has fewer than 100,000 clones, about 80% seen once; the top ten hold approximately 25%. The CDR3 runs to 15 residues. Per germline, CDR1 ENHRY and CDR2 SYGVKD. Trimming cost V 2 bases and J 0 bases, with 11 bases left between them. The material sequenced was peripheral blood. This receptor was obtained from a man aged 65 to 85 with acute or convalescent COVID-19. The chain has TRBV10-3 and TRBJ2-7; D possibly corresponds to TRBD1 (5 bases). CDR3 sequence reads: CAISEAGPSSYEQYF. The CDR3 DNA follows: TGTGCCATCAGTGAGGCAGGGCCGAGCTCCTACGAGCAGTACTTC.